This T cell receptor beta chain was obtained from a study of vaccination and CD4 T cells after COVID-19. Overall study: Post-COVID specimens were obtained a median 101 days after diagnosis (range 35 to 161).

The treatment was: roughly 11-day PBMC culture with coronavirus spike peptide pools or control peptides (ViraFEST assay). Cultured CD4+ T-cell DNA underwent Oncomine TCR Beta short-read sequencing. MiXCR, applied by TCRdb to the PCR reads, yields one record per CDR3 protein. The profile shows just under 20,000 distinct CDR3 sequences, 45% to 50% of them singletons. This clonotype was detected once. The antigen is undetermined. This CDR3 is 12 amino acids long. Deletions cut 7 bases from V and 13 bases from J, with 17 bases between. Germline V CDR1 and CDR2: SGHTA, FQGNSA. This sequence was found in a human donor with COVID-19. The chain carries TRBV7-2 and TRBJ2-1; D is perhaps TRBD1 or TRBD2 (7 bases each). What was sequenced was cultured CD4+ T cells from blood. Here the CDR3 DNA reads TGTGCCAGCACCCTGGGACAGCGGGAACAGTTCTTC. Protein sequence: CASTLGQREQFF.